These 3 T cell receptor beta chains share one sample of origin, sequenced in a study of T-cell reconstitution after alpha-beta-depleted transplantation in children. Construction of the TCRbeta library involved unique molecular identifiers. Each CDR3 protein is one row after TCRdb ran MiXCR on the PCR reads. The sample lists 85,000 to 120,000 distinct CDR3 sequences; about 7.5% were seen once. The starting material was PBMCs, obtained before TCRalphabeta/CD19-depleted stem cell transplant. The source of these receptors is a boy aged 2 to 10 with acute lymphoblastic leukemia, due to receive a stem cell transplant.

This clonotype was picked up many times. The rearrangement joins TRBV12-3 or TRBV12-4 to TRBJ2-1, with D possibly being TRBD2 (5 bases). The CDR3 totals 12 residues. V dropped 10 bases and J dropped 5 bases, with 12 bases sitting between them. CDR3 region: CATRGDHNEQFF. The CDR3 DNA reads as TGTGCCACCCGGGGAGACCACAATGAGCAGTTCTTC.

This clonotype was observed a few times. The chain uses TRBV3-1 and TRBJ2-1, with 13 bases that match TRBD2. The CDR3 has 15 amino acids. Trimming removed 5 bases from V and 8 bases from J; junction bases left unmatched: 6. Germline V gives CDR1 LGHDT, CDR2 YNNKEL (reference sequence). CDR3 nucleotides: TGTGCCAGCAGCACTCCCGGGACTAGCGGGGATGAGCAGTTCTTC. Translated: CASSTPGTSGDEQFF.

This clonotype occurred many times. This chain joins TRBV24-1 and TRBJ2-1; TRBD1 aligns across 7 bases. The CDR3 runs to 15 residues. Germline CDR1 is KGHDR and CDR2 is SFDVKD. V dropped 3 bases and J dropped 9; count of bases not matched to a gene: 10. The CDR3: CATSDRFSDRVEQFF. DNA of the CDR3: TGTGCCACCAGTGATCGATTTTCAGACAGGGTTGAGCAGTTCTTC.